This T cell receptor beta chain originates from a study of cytomegalovirus exposure and HLA in healthy donors. About this clone: Its antigen remains unidentified.

The donors belonged to the approximately 120-subject validation cohort, separate from the approximately 700-subject first cohort. V was clipped by 6 bases and J by 2 bases, with 11 bases between them. The CDR3 is 13 amino acids. Germline lookup yields CDR1 SEHNR and CDR2 FQNEAQ (reference sequence). Overall study results and limits: Subsequent analysis showed first-cohort TCR clusters tending to co-occur in about 110 validation repertoires.

The protocol was immunoSEQ multiplex PCR, while the TCRdb copy is restricted to in-frame clones and leaves out a portion. The data show approximately 60,000 clones, with 95% seen just once and 6% to 8.5% held by the top ten. The chain combines TRBV7-9 with TRBJ2-7, with D unresolved. The origin of this receptor is a woman under 30 in good health and CMV-seropositive. The sequenced material came from PBMCs. CDR3 in amino acids: CASRSGSAYEQYF. The CDR3 coding sequence is TGTGCCAGCAGGTCCGGTTCGGCCTACGAGCAGTACTTC.